These T cell receptor beta chains were read from a single sample in a study of T-cell memory formation after mild COVID-19. TCRdb re-derived calls from the 5' RACE reads in MiXCR, one entry per CDR3 protein. The sample includes roughly 550,000 distinct CDR3 sequences, just over 20% seen only once; the top ten take under 15%. Specimen: PBMCs or a T cell subset sorted from them (not recorded which). All receptors come from an adult woman who had mild COVID-19 (a few samples of this study predate the infection). Cell type and time point are not known. The CDR3 runs from the conserved cysteine through the conserved F or W. The D gene is left open where the match is weak. Size values are once, few and many counts, or a class for expanded clones, and some rows have none.

d_call: NA
clone_size: few
j_call: TRBJ1-5
v_call: TRBV4-1
cdr3_nt: TGCGCCAGCAGCCAAGCGGCAACAGTTAATCAGCCCCAGCATTTT
cdr3_aa: CASSQAATVNQPQHF

d_call: TRBD2
clone_size: NA
j_call: TRBJ2-1
v_call: TRBV5-1
cdr3_nt: TGCGCCAGCGTCCATACTAGCGGATCTTACAATGAGCAGTTCTTC
cdr3_aa: CASVHTSGSYNEQFF

d_call: TRBD2
clone_size: NA
j_call: TRBJ2-5
v_call: TRBV6-2/TRBV6-3
cdr3_nt: TGTGCCATCGGACTAGCCTTTGGGGGGACCCAGTACTTC
cdr3_aa: CAIGLAFGGTQYF

d_call: NA
clone_size: many
j_call: TRBJ1-2
v_call: TRBV28
cdr3_nt: TGTGCCAGCAGTTCCCATATGGGCTATGGCTACACCTTC
cdr3_aa: CASSSHMGYGYTF

d_call: TRBD1
clone_size: NA
j_call: TRBJ2-1
v_call: TRBV5-4
cdr3_nt: TGTGCCAGCAGCCCTGTGCCGGGACAGGCGGAATCCCAGTTCTTC
cdr3_aa: CASSPVPGQAESQFF

d_call: TRBD2
clone_size: NA
j_call: TRBJ2-5
v_call: TRBV24-1
cdr3_nt: TGTGCCACCAGTGATGGGACTAGCGGGCGAAAAGAGACCCAGTACTTC
cdr3_aa: CATSDGTSGRKETQYF

d_call: TRBD1
clone_size: NA
j_call: TRBJ1-4
v_call: TRBV5-5
cdr3_nt: TGTGCCAGCAGTCGGGACAGGGTGTTTGATGAAAAACTGTTTTTT
cdr3_aa: CASSRDRVFDEKLFF

d_call: NA
clone_size: few
j_call: TRBJ1-1
v_call: TRBV6-6
cdr3_nt: TGTGCCAGCAGCCCGCAGGGGAGATCAGCTGAAGCTTTCTTT
cdr3_aa: CASSPQGRSAEAFF

d_call: TRBD1
clone_size: NA
j_call: TRBJ2-5
v_call: TRBV7-8
cdr3_nt: TGTGCCAGCAGCCTGGGGACAGGGGTTCGAGAGACCCAGTACTTC
cdr3_aa: CASSLGTGVRETQYF

d_call: NA
clone_size: few
j_call: TRBJ1-4
v_call: TRBV20-1
cdr3_nt: TGCAGTGCTTTGTCGGACGGAGCCTTTAATGAAAAACTGTTTTTT
cdr3_aa: CSALSDGAFNEKLFF

d_call: NA
clone_size: NA
j_call: TRBJ2-5
v_call: TRBV7-2
cdr3_nt: TGTGCCAGCAGCTTAGATGCCAGGGGTAGTGAGACCCAGTACTTC
cdr3_aa: CASSLDARGSETQYF

d_call: NA
clone_size: NA
j_call: TRBJ1-2
v_call: TRBV4-1
cdr3_nt: TGCGCCAGCAGCCAGGGAACAGGAGAGAACTATGGCTACACCTTC
cdr3_aa: CASSQGTGENYGYTF

d_call: TRBD2
clone_size: NA
j_call: TRBJ2-5
v_call: TRBV6-1
cdr3_nt: TGTGCCAGCAGTGGTCAGCCTAGCGGGAAAAAGACCCAGTACTTC
cdr3_aa: CASSGQPSGKKTQYF

d_call: NA
clone_size: few
j_call: TRBJ1-1
v_call: TRBV10-3
cdr3_nt: TGTGCCATCAGTGGGACACGGGGCACTCGCACTGAAGCTTTCTTT
cdr3_aa: CAISGTRGTRTEAFF

d_call: TRBD1
clone_size: NA
j_call: TRBJ1-1
v_call: TRBV5-1
cdr3_nt: TGCGCCAGCAGCTCTCACGGGACAGGGTCTTCTATGAACACTGAAGCTTTCTTT
cdr3_aa: CASSSHGTGSSMNTEAFF

d_call: TRBD2
clone_size: NA
j_call: TRBJ2-7
v_call: TRBV2
cdr3_nt: TGTGCCAGCAGTGGCCTAGCGGGGGCCGTCTACGAGCAGTACTTC
cdr3_aa: CASSGLAGAVYEQYF

d_call: NA
clone_size: NA
j_call: TRBJ2-5
v_call: TRBV2
cdr3_nt: TGTGCCAGCAGCGGACAAGCCCAAGAGACCCAGTACTTC
cdr3_aa: CASSGQAQETQYF

d_call: TRBD1
clone_size: few
j_call: TRBJ1-6
v_call: TRBV4-1
cdr3_nt: TGCGCCAGCAGCCAATGGGACAGCAATTCACCCCTCCACTTT
cdr3_aa: CASSQWDSNSPLHF

d_call: NA
clone_size: NA
j_call: TRBJ1-1
v_call: TRBV19
cdr3_nt: TGTGCCAGTAGTATATGGGGGCCTTCCGACACTGAAGCTTTCTTT
cdr3_aa: CASSIWGPSDTEAFF

d_call: NA
clone_size: few
j_call: TRBJ2-5
v_call: TRBV9
cdr3_nt: TGTGCCAGCAGCGTGACGGGACTGATACAAGAGACCCAGTACTTC
cdr3_aa: CASSVTGLIQETQYF

d_call: NA
clone_size: NA
j_call: TRBJ2-4
v_call: TRBV15
cdr3_nt: TGTGCCACCAGTAGAGGTGACACGGCTAGAGGCATTCAGTACTTC
cdr3_aa: CATSRGDTARGIQYF

d_call: TRBD2
clone_size: NA
j_call: TRBJ2-7
v_call: TRBV27
cdr3_nt: TGTGCCAGCAGTTTCCGAGGCCTCCTCCGTAGCGGGAGTCCCTACGAGCAGTACTTC
cdr3_aa: CASSFRGLLRSGSPYEQYF

d_call: NA
clone_size: NA
j_call: TRBJ2-3
v_call: TRBV7-9
cdr3_nt: TGTGCCAGCAGCTTTGAAGAGTTCACAGATACGCAGTATTTT
cdr3_aa: CASSFEEFTDTQYF

d_call: NA
clone_size: NA
j_call: TRBJ2-1
v_call: TRBV9
cdr3_nt: TGTGCCAGCACCGATTCGGATGAGCAGTTCTTC
cdr3_aa: CASTDSDEQFF

d_call: NA
clone_size: NA
j_call: TRBJ2-1
v_call: TRBV9
cdr3_nt: TGTGCCAGCAGCGTAGGGGGTCTCGATGAGCAGTTCTTC
cdr3_aa: CASSVGGLDEQFF

d_call: TRBD1
clone_size: few
j_call: TRBJ2-7
v_call: TRBV5-1
cdr3_nt: TGCGCCAGCAGAACCGGGACAGGGTCGTCCTACGAGCAGTACTTC
cdr3_aa: CASRTGTGSSYEQYF

d_call: NA
clone_size: few
j_call: TRBJ2-4
v_call: TRBV5-1
cdr3_nt: TGCGCCAGCAGCTTGTCTGAACCGGGACGGGGTCTTAACGAAAACATTCAGTACTTC
cdr3_aa: CASSLSEPGRGLNENIQYF

d_call: TRBD1
clone_size: NA
j_call: TRBJ2-1
v_call: TRBV29-1
cdr3_nt: TGTACAGCGAACAGGGGCCTAGGGAATGAGCAGTTCTTC
cdr3_aa: CTANRGLGNEQFF

d_call: TRBD1
clone_size: NA
j_call: TRBJ2-1
v_call: TRBV15
cdr3_nt: TGTGCCACCAGCAGGGGGGGCGGCGGCAGGGGGCTAAATGAGCAGTTCTTC
cdr3_aa: CATSRGGGGRGLNEQFF

d_call: TRBD2
clone_size: few
j_call: TRBJ2-1
v_call: TRBV2
cdr3_nt: TGTGCCAGCAGTCTAGCGGGAGATCTAGGTGAGCAGTTCTTC
cdr3_aa: CASSLAGDLGEQFF

d_call: TRBD1
clone_size: NA
j_call: TRBJ2-7
v_call: TRBV4-1
cdr3_nt: TGCGCCAGCAGCCAAGATTGGACAGGGTACTACGAGCAGTACTTC
cdr3_aa: CASSQDWTGYYEQYF

d_call: NA
clone_size: many
j_call: TRBJ2-7
v_call: TRBV7-9
cdr3_nt: TGTGCCAGCAGCGGAGAGGTCGACAGTGGGAGCTACGAGCAGTACTTC
cdr3_aa: CASSGEVDSGSYEQYF

d_call: TRBD1
clone_size: few
j_call: TRBJ1-2
v_call: TRBV6-5
cdr3_nt: TGTGCCAGCAGTTATCCCGGGACAGGGACCTACACCTTC
cdr3_aa: CASSYPGTGTYTF

d_call: NA
clone_size: NA
j_call: TRBJ2-7
v_call: TRBV6-2/TRBV6-3
cdr3_nt: TGTGCCAGCAGTTACGGAGTGAGAACCCGGTCGGACGAGCAGTACTTC
cdr3_aa: CASSYGVRTRSDEQYF

d_call: NA
clone_size: NA
j_call: TRBJ2-7
v_call: TRBV19
cdr3_nt: TGTGCCAGTAGTATAGTTCCAGCCTACGAGCAGTACTTC
cdr3_aa: CASSIVPAYEQYF

d_call: NA
clone_size: NA
j_call: TRBJ2-1
v_call: TRBV12-3/TRBV12-4
cdr3_nt: TGTGCCAGCAGTTTAATGGTATCCTCAAGCTCCTACAATGAGCAGTTCTTC
cdr3_aa: CASSLMVSSSSYNEQFF

d_call: TRBD1
clone_size: few
j_call: TRBJ2-5
v_call: TRBV7-2
cdr3_nt: TGTGCCAGCAGCCGTCGGGACAGAATAGAGACCCAGTACTTC
cdr3_aa: CASSRRDRIETQYF

d_call: TRBD2
clone_size: few
j_call: TRBJ2-3
v_call: TRBV19
cdr3_nt: TGTGCCAGTCCGACGACTAGCGCAGATACGCAGTATTTT
cdr3_aa: CASPTTSADTQYF

d_call: TRBD1
clone_size: NA
j_call: TRBJ1-1
v_call: TRBV12-3/TRBV12-4
cdr3_nt: TGTGCCAGCAGACGAGGGGGCTCCACTGAAGCTTTCTTT
cdr3_aa: CASRRGGSTEAFF

d_call: TRBD1
clone_size: few
j_call: TRBJ2-1
v_call: TRBV30
cdr3_nt: TGTGCCTGGAGAAGACAGGGGCTAGGCAATGAGCAGTTCTTC
cdr3_aa: CAWRRQGLGNEQFF

d_call: TRBD1
clone_size: NA
j_call: TRBJ1-2
v_call: TRBV11-2
cdr3_nt: TGTGCCAGCAGCTTAGGTTCCTGGACAGGGATGGCTGGCTACACCTTC
cdr3_aa: CASSLGSWTGMAGYTF

d_call: NA
clone_size: NA
j_call: TRBJ1-1
v_call: TRBV2
cdr3_nt: TGTGCCAGCAGTGAAGTAATCCTGCCCCTAGAAGCTTTCTTT
cdr3_aa: CASSEVILPLEAFF

d_call: NA
clone_size: few
j_call: TRBJ2-1
v_call: TRBV7-2
cdr3_nt: TGTGCCAGCAGCTTAGGGGGGACTCCTGAGCAGTTCTTC
cdr3_aa: CASSLGGTPEQFF

d_call: NA
clone_size: NA
j_call: TRBJ1-6
v_call: TRBV7-9
cdr3_nt: TGTGCCAGCAGCTTAGGCAGTGGGGGAAATAATTCACCCCTCCACTTT
cdr3_aa: CASSLGSGGNNSPLHF

d_call: NA
clone_size: NA
j_call: TRBJ2-7
v_call: TRBV28
cdr3_nt: TGTGCCAGCACAACCCATGGTTACGAGCAGTACTTC
cdr3_aa: CASTTHGYEQYF

d_call: NA
clone_size: NA
j_call: TRBJ2-7
v_call: TRBV7-2
cdr3_nt: TGTGCCAGCAGCCTCTCTGGGGGAACCATCGCCGAGCAGTACTTC
cdr3_aa: CASSLSGGTIAEQYF

d_call: TRBD2
clone_size: NA
j_call: TRBJ2-5
v_call: TRBV12-3/TRBV12-4
cdr3_nt: TGTGCCAGCAGTCTAGCGGGGGCGTCCCAAGAGACCCAGTACTTC
cdr3_aa: CASSLAGASQETQYF

d_call: NA
clone_size: NA
j_call: TRBJ2-2
v_call: TRBV12-3/TRBV12-4
cdr3_nt: TGTGCCAGCAGTTTCTGGAAAGGGAACACCGGGGAGCTGTTTTTT
cdr3_aa: CASSFWKGNTGELFF